This TCR beta chain was obtained from a study of blood T cell repertoires in COVID-19. Study summary: Collection of acute and convalescent COVID-19 samples took place in the United States, Italy and Spain. In each case, the material was cDNA or gDNA derived from T cells, B-cell-depleted T cells, or PBMCs.

In the study's own analysis: Amplified reference gene primers provided the basis for estimating nucleated cell counts. Profiled with immunoSEQ multiplex PCR; TCRdb holds only in-frame clones, not every one. For V, J and clone size, that table is used; D and trimming come from the DNA. The repertoire holds 170,000 or so clones, 80% to 90% seen once, with around an eighth in the top ten. Germline V CDR1 and CDR2: LNHDA, SQIVND (reference sequence). The CDR3 has 17 amino acids. V lost 0 bases, J lost 2 bases, and 17 bases lay in between. This clonotype was sampled from a woman aged 70 to 79 with COVID-19, enrolled during active disease. This chain links TRBV19 with TRBJ2-7, with D perhaps TRBD1 (7 bases). Sequencing input: peripheral blood. In nucleotides, the CDR3 is TGTGCCAGTAGTATAGATAGGAGGGGACAGCGAACCTACGAGCAGTACTTC. Its protein product is CASSIDRRGQRTYEQYF.